This T cell receptor (beta chain) stems from a study of T cells in Graves' hyperthyroidism and ophthalmopathy. The source material, RNA transcripts, was used to amplify TCR beta CDR3 regions. A set of HTBI primers served as the primers for a first-round RT-PCR of the TCR CDR3. TCRdb ran MiXCR on the multiplex PCR reads and lists one entry per CDR3 protein. This table has around 400,000 distinct CDR3 sequences, roughly 25% appearing once. V lost 3 bases and J lost 4, with 10 bases in between. From germline, CDR1 is KGHSH and CDR2 LQKENI. There are 14 residues in the CDR3. The chain links TRBV18 to TRBJ1-5, with D tentatively TRBD1 (6 bases). The specimen was blood. This TCR derives from a middle-aged man with Graves' hyperthyroidism. The CDR3 bases are TGTGCCAGCTCACCCGGACAGAGGAATCAGCCCCAGCATTTT. Translated: CASSPGQRNQPQHF.